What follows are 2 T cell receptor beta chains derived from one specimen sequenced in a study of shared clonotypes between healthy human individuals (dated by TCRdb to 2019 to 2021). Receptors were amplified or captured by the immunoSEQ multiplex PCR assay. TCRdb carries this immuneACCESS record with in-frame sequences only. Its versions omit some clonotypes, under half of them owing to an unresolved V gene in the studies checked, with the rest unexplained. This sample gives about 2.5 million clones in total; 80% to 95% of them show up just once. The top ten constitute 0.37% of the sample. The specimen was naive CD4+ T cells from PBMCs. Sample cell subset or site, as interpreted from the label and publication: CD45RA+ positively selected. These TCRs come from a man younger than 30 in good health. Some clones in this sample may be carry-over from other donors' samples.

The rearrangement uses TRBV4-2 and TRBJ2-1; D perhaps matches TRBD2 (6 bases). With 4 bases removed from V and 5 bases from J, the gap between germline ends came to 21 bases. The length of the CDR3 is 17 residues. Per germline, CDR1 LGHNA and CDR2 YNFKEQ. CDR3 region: CASSPAGLAPRHNEQFF. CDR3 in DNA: TGTGCCAGCAGCCCGGCGGGGCTAGCCCCTAGACACAATGAGCAGTTCTTC.

As DNA, the CDR3 is TGTGCCAGCAGCAAACGGGACAGCAGAGCCTACGAGCAGTACTTC. Translation: CASSKRDSRAYEQYF. This chain connects TRBV21-1 to TRBJ2-7; TRBD1 was called by the table and not checked on the DNA. TRBV21-1 corresponds to a pseudogene. This CDR3 contains 15 residues.